A selection of T cell receptor beta chains follows, all from one sample in a study of shared T cell receptors in the human thymus. Sequencing used immunoSEQ multiplex PCR; TCRdb keeps in-frame clones, though not all of them. The table has roughly 710,000 clones, 80% to 90% seen once. This same sample was also part of a study on human thymus T cells.

Sequenced sample: thymocytes. These receptors were collected from a girl under three years old with a congenital heart defect. Both conserved end residues are part of each CDR3. D genes are given only for firm matches. Rows give clone size only sometimes, using once, few, many, or a class for an expanded clone.

cdr3_aa cdr3_nt clone_size v_call d_call j_call
CASSLSKGAGDMITQYF TGTGCCAGCAGTTTATCGAAGGGAGCGGGGGACATGATTACGCAGTATTTT - TRBV27 TRBD2 TRBJ2-3
CASSLAFGASDGYTF TGTGCCAGCAGCTTAGCGTTTGGGGCAAGTGATGGCTACACCTTC - TRBV7-9 - TRBJ1-2
CASSSLTGLVREQTQYF TGTGCCAGCAGTTCCTTAACCGGACTAGTCCGAGAGCAGACCCAGTACTTC - TRBV27 TRBD2 TRBJ2-5
CASSHNIFRDSYYGYTF TGCGCCAGCAGCCACAATATTTTTAGGGACAGCTACTATGGCTACACCTTC once TRBV4-3 TRBD1 TRBJ1-2
CATSRQGARGNTIYF TGTGCCACCAGCAGACAGGGGGCGCGAGGAAACACCATATATTTT - TRBV15 TRBD1 TRBJ1-3
CASRSMEWGDQPQHF TGTGCCAGCAGGAGTATGGAGTGGGGGGATCAGCCCCAGCATTTT - TRBV6-1 - TRBJ1-5
CASTSTGRGSPLHF TGTGCCAGCACCTCGACAGGGCGAGGGTCACCCCTCCACTTT - TRBV6-1 TRBD1 TRBJ1-6
CASSLAGQGKYGYTF TGTGCCAGCAGTTTAGCCGGACAGGGGAAGTATGGCTACACCTTC - TRBV28 TRBD1 TRBJ1-2
CANPGLTTPYYEQYF TGTGCCAACCCGGGACTAACTACCCCTTACTACGAGCAGTACTTC - TRBV5-3 TRBD2 TRBJ2-7
CASSLVLTAGKSLAINEKLFF TGCGCCAGCAGCTTAGTATTGACGGCAGGGAAATCTTTGGCAATTAATGAAAAACTGTTTTTT - TRBV5-1 - TRBJ1-4
CASTKDRGREQYF TGTGCCAGCACCAAAGACAGGGGGCGCGAGCAGTACTTC - TRBV7-9 TRBD1 TRBJ2-7
CASSEDRGNGYTF TGTGCCAGCAGCGAGGACAGGGGTAATGGCTACACCTTC - TRBV6-5 TRBD1 TRBJ1-2